This T cell receptor beta chain derives from a study of radiation and T cells in renal cell carcinoma. Clones were read by immunoSEQ multiplex PCR, and TCRdb kept only the in-frame ones, dropping some. The sample lists approximately 86,000 clones, 70% to 90% occurring once. This CDR3 is built from 13 residues. V gave up 8 bases and J gave up 0 bases, with 7 bases separating them. From germline, CDR1 is MNHNS and CDR2 SASEGT. Time point here: blood 4 weeks post-SBRT, at nephrectomy. Treatment specified: 15 Gy SBRT to primary tumor, nephrectomy 4 weeks later. Nephrectomy followed 15 Gy stereotactic body radiation by 4 weeks.

V gene TRBV6-1 combines with J gene TRBJ2-2; D remains unclear. The sequence derives from a man between 45 and 60 years old with renal cell carcinoma. The sequencing used blood, collected from a patient whose treatment included radiotherapy and nephrectomy. In DNA, the CDR3 is TGTGCCAGCGGTGGAACGAACACCGGGGAGCTGTTTTTT. This gives the protein CASGGTNTGELFF.